In this sample, the clone carrying this T cell receptor beta chain turned up a few times. Germline V gene sequence: CDR1 LNHNV, CDR2 YYDKDF (reference sequence). CDR3 length: 16 residues. V was shortened by 0 bases and J by 8 bases, with 19 bases between the two germline ends. The data belong to a study of T-cell memory formation after mild COVID-19. TCRdb reanalysed the 5' RACE reads using MiXCR and keeps one entry per CDR3 protein. The sample has about 600,000 distinct CDR3 sequences, roughly a fifth seen once. This clonotype originated in an adult woman who had mild COVID-19 (a few samples of this study predate the infection). Cell type and time point are not known. The genes are TRBV15 and TRBJ1-2; D is ambiguous. Sequenced input: PBMCs or a T cell subset sorted from them (not recorded which). Written as DNA, the CDR3 is TGTGCCACCAGCAGAGATAGCACAACCCTAGACCACGGCTACACCTTC. This sequence encodes CATSRDSTTLDHGYTF.